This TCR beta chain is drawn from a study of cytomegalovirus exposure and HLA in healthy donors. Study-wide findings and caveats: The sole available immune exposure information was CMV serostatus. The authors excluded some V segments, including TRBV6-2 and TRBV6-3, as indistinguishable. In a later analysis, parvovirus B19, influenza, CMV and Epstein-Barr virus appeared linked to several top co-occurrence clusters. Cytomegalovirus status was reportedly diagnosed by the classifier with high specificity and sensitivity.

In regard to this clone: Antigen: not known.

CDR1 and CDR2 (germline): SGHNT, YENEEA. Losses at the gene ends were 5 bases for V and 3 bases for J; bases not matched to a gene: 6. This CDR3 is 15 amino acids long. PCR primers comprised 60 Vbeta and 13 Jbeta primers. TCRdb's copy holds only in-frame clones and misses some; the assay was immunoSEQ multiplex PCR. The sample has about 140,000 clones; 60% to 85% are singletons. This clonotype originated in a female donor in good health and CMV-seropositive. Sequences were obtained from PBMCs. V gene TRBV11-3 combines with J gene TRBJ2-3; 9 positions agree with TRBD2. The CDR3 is CASSLSGGGTDTQYF. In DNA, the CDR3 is TGTGCCAGCAGCCTTAGCGGGGGAGGTACAGATACGCAGTATTTT.